The 17 T cell receptor beta chains below all came from one sample that was sequenced in a study of T cells in Graves' hyperthyroidism and ophthalmopathy. The investigators amplified TCR beta CDR3 regions from RNA transcripts. During a first-round RT-PCR of the TCR CDR3, the HTBI primer set was used. MiXCR, run by TCRdb on the multiplex PCR reads, gives a single entry per CDR3 protein. The sample lists 360,000 or so distinct CDR3 sequences; about 15% were seen once. What was sequenced was blood. These receptors came from an older woman with Graves' ophthalmopathy.

V and J are TRBV4-2 and TRBJ2-2; 9 bases line up with TRBD2. The junction had 4 bases not matched to a gene; V was cut back by 4 bases and J by 1 base. CDR1 and CDR2 (germline): LGHNA, YNFKEQ. The CDR3 is made up of 16 amino acids. CDR3 nucleotide sequence: TGTGCCAGCAGCCCAATACTAGCGGGGAACACCGGGGAGCTGTTTTTT. Protein: CASSPILAGNTGELFF.

For this clonotype: A much larger clone sits a single nucleotide away, making a read error possible. The chain employs TRBV29-1 and TRBJ2-3; TRBD2 matches at 12 bases. The CDR3 extends over 13 amino acids. J gave up 4 bases and V 8 bases, and 4 bases lay outside the gene matches. Germline V gives CDR1 SQVTM, CDR2 ANQGSEA. CDR3 nucleotides: TGCAGCACCCTAGCGGGAGGGTCAGATACGCAGTATTTT. This codes for CSTLAGGSDTQYF.

This clonotype has a count of ten or more. CDR3 nucleotide sequence: TGTGCCATCAGTGCTGGGGTCGATGAGCAGTTCTTC. Its protein is CAISAGVDEQFF. V usage is TRBV10-3 and J usage is TRBJ2-1; unclear D gene. Germline CDR1 is ENHRY and CDR2 is SYGVKD. Trimming removed 4 bases from V and 8 bases from J, with 9 bases in between. The CDR3 loop spans 12 amino acids.

As regards this clonotype: A much larger clone is a single base away; this may be a read error. This rearrangement joins TRBV11-2 to TRBJ1-5; no definite D call. In germline, CDR1 is SGHAT, CDR2 FQNNGV. The CDR3 consists of 13 residues. CDR3 region: CASSRAMGQPRHF. The CDR3 DNA reads as TGTGCCAGCAGCAGGGCTATGGGTCAGCCCCGGCATTTT.

This clonotype was recorded a few times. The chain joins TRBV5-6 to TRBJ2-5; 13 nucleotides align to TRBD2. The germline CDR1 and CDR2 sequences are SGHDT and YYEEEE. The length of the CDR3 is 17 residues. Losses at the gene ends were 0 bases for V and 5 bases for J; bases not matched to a gene: 7. CDR3 sequence: CASSLELAGGSGETQYF. The CDR3 DNA is TGTGCCAGCAGCTTGGAACTAGCGGGAGGGTCAGGGGAGACCCAGTACTTC.

CDR3 region: CASSLGPLHDSLNYGYTF. CDR3 in DNA: TGTGCCAGCAGTTTAGGCCCTCTCCACGACAGCCTTAACTATGGCTACACCTTC. The chain joins TRBV12-3 or TRBV12-4 to TRBJ1-2; D possibly corresponds to TRBD1 (5 bases). The V end lost 1 base, the J end lost 1 base, and 19 bases lay between the germline ends. The CDR3 consists of 18 residues.

Remarks on this clonotype: A much larger clone lies a single base off, so this may be a read error. The V gene is TRBV6-1, the J gene TRBJ1-6, with TRBD1 matching 10 bases. The V gene's germline CDR1 is MNHNS and CDR2 SASEGT. V was pared by 4 bases and J by 5 bases, with 5 bases of the junction left unmatched. This CDR3 region has 16 residues. DNA for the CDR3: TGTGCCAGCAGTGGCGAGACAGGGGGCAATAATTCACCCCTCCACTTT. Protein sequence: CASSGETGGNNSPLHF.

This clonotype showed up many times. The rearrangement links TRBV20-1 to TRBJ2-3; TRBD2 aligns across 7 bases. The CDR3 is 15 residues long. V lost 0 bases, J lost 4 bases, and 7 bases stayed unmatched. CDR1 is DFQATT and CDR2 is SNEGSKA in the germline V gene (reference sequence). DNA of the CDR3: TGCAGTGCTAGAGATCCCAGCGGGACGGCAGATACGCAGTATTTT. It translates to CSARDPSGTADTQYF.

This clonotype was counted ten times or more. This chain joins TRBV5-8 and TRBJ2-1, with D tentatively TRBD1 or TRBD2 (5 bases each). CDR1 and CDR2 from the germline V gene are SGHTS and YDEGEE. V dropped 4 bases and J dropped 1 base, with 12 bases sitting between them. The CDR3 is made up of 15 amino acids. CDR3 region: CASSQGTGSYNEQFF. The CDR3 DNA sequence: TGTGCCAGCAGCCAAGGGACGGGTTCCTACAATGAGCAGTTCTTC.

This clonotype has a count of ten or more. V usage is TRBV20-1 and J usage is TRBJ2-5; no reliable D call. The germline CDR1 and CDR2 sequences are DFQATT and SNEGSKA (reference sequence). The V gene lost 7 bases and the J gene lost 2 bases, with 14 bases spanning the gap. This CDR3 has 13 residues. The CDR3 is CSVLQGWQETQYF. DNA for the CDR3: TGCAGTGTACTTCAAGGGTGGCAAGAGACCCAGTACTTC.

This clonotype was detected a few times. This chain connects TRBV9 to TRBJ2-2; 8 positions match TRBD2. The CDR3 spans 16 residues. V shed 1 base, J shed 3 bases, and the junction held 5 bases outside the gene matches. Germline assignment: CDR1 SGDLS and CDR2 YYNGEE. CDR3 sequence: CASSVTSGSDTGELFF. CDR3 in DNA: TGTGCCAGCAGCGTAACGAGCGGGAGTGACACCGGGGAGCTGTTTTTT.

This clonotype was found many times. The V and J genes are TRBV28 and TRBJ2-1; a weak D match, TRBD2 (5 bases). Germline-derived CDR1 and CDR2 are MDHEN and SYDVKM. The CDR3 contains 13 residues. Deletions cut 2 bases from V and 6 bases from J, with 8 bases between. The CDR3: CASSLAAGNEQFF. In DNA, the CDR3 is TGTGCCAGCAGTTTAGCGGCGGGCAATGAGCAGTTCTTC. The variable domain in full, completed from reference TRBV28 and TRBJ2-1, reads DVKVTQSSRYLVKRTGEKVFLECVQDMDHENMFWYRQDPGLGLRLIYFSYDVKMKEKGDIPEGYSVSREKKERFSLILESASTNQTSMYLCASSLAAGNEQFFGPGTRLTVL.

To note about this clonotype: Its ends do not fully match the called genes, so a read error is possible. The chain employs TRBV28 and TRBJ2-5, with a possible D match to TRBD2 (5 bases). The CDR3 loop spans 14 amino acids. CDR1 is MDHEN, CDR2 SYDVKM, per germline. The CDR3 loop is CAGSLPTTKSTQYF. Written as DNA, the CDR3 is TGTGCCGGCAGTTTGCCGACTACTAAATCGACCCAGTACTTC.

The V gene is TRBV10-3, the J gene TRBJ2-3, with no clear D. The CDR3 contains 15 residues. Trimming pared 5 bases from V and 1 base from J, leaving 13 bases between. Germline V CDR1 and CDR2: ENHRY, SYGVKD. CDR3 DNA: TGTGCCATCAGTCTACGTGCTCCCGGCACAGATACGCAGTATTTT. Protein: CAISLRAPGTDTQYF.

This clonotype was seen ten or more times. The chain carries TRBV20-1 and TRBJ1-1, with a weak D call TRBD1 (6 bases). CDR1 and CDR2 (germline): DFQATT, SNEGSKA (reference sequence). The CDR3 totals 12 residues. The V and J ends lost 6 bases and 4 bases respectively, with 12 bases between them. CDR3 bases: TGCAGTGCGCGCAGGGGCTTCACTGAAGCTTTCTTT. This codes for CSARRGFTEAFF.

At least ten counts were recorded for this clonotype. The chain joins TRBV11-2 to TRBJ2-7; 7 bases fit TRBD1. Trimming cost V 1 base and J 3 bases; bases outside gene matches: 6. This CDR3 is built from 15 residues. Germline CDR1 is SGHAT and CDR2 is FQNNGV. The CDR3 DNA follows: TGTGCCAGCAGCTTAGGACTGGGACAGCTCTACGAGCAGTACTTC. It specifies CASSLGLGQLYEQYF.

This clonotype was detected many times. The rearrangement joins TRBV20-1 to TRBJ2-1, with TRBD1 identical over 10 bases. This CDR3 is 14 amino acids long. From germline, CDR1 is DFQATT and CDR2 SNEGSKA (reference sequence). The V gene end was trimmed by 7 bases and the J gene end by 7 bases; junction bases not matched to a gene: 10. CDR3 coding DNA: TGCAGTGTCATCCGACAGGGGGCTGGGAATGAGCAGTTCTTC. It codes for CSVIRQGAGNEQFF.